A single sample gave rise to the 25 T cell receptor beta chains below, sequenced in a study of blood T cells in healthy people across ages (dated by TCRdb to the mid-2010s). The library came from 5' RACE. These reads were obtained on an Illumina HiSeq 2500. The second PCR ran for roughly 7 to 11 cycles and used a J-beta primer mix along with a sample-barcoded 5' primer. TCRdb reanalyzed the raw reads on its own, using fastp at Q25 for trimming and MiXCR for clone calling, and kept in-frame beta chains. Identical CDR3 proteins give one entry, which carries the most common genes and DNA. In this sample the table shows over 1,500,000 distinct CDR3 sequences, around half of which occur a single time. The biggest ten clones account for over 2% of the sample. Material for sequencing was blood. These receptor sequences come from a woman aged 35 to 49 in good health.

V and J are TRBV13 and TRBJ2-7, with D uncertain. V lost 4 bases and J 5 bases, leaving 9 bases between the germline ends. Germline V gene lookup returns CDR1 PRHDT and CDR2 FYEKMQ (reference sequence). This CDR3 is 12 amino acids long. The DNA for the CDR3 is TGTGCCAGCAGCTCCGATGGGAACGAGCAGTACTTC. It translates to CASSSDGNEQYF.

In its sample, this clonotype was seen a few times. V and J are TRBV4-3 and TRBJ2-3; the D gene could be TRBD1 or TRBD2 (5 bases each). Germline CDR1 is LGHNA and CDR2 is YSLEER. This CDR3 region has 15 residues. The V gene lost 2 bases and the J gene lost 1 base, with 10 bases spanning the gap. The CDR3 DNA follows: TGCGCCAGCAGCCAAAAGAGAGGGGGCACAGATACGCAGTATTTT. This sequence encodes CASSQKRGGTDTQYF.

The chain joins TRBV6-2 or TRBV6-3 to TRBJ1-2, with D hard to call. Trimming pared 7 bases from V and 7 bases from J, leaving 16 bases between. The CDR3 covers 13 residues. Germline lookup yields CDR1 MNHEY and CDR2 SVGEGT. The CDR3 DNA reads TGTGCCAGCAATGGGGAGAAGCTCGGTGGCTACACCTTC. Its protein is CASNGEKLGGYTF.

This chain links TRBV12-3 or TRBV12-4 with TRBJ1-2; D not resolved. CDR3 length: 14 residues. The germline V and J ends were trimmed by 1 base and 5 bases, with 11 bases remaining between them. CDR3: CASSLGRREYGYTF. The DNA of the CDR3 is TGTGCCAGCAGTTTAGGACGGCGCGAATATGGCTACACCTTC.

The V and J genes are TRBV20-1 and TRBJ2-3, with 7 bases that match TRBD1. J lost 2 bases, V lost 3 bases, and 11 bases had no gene match. CDR3 length: 16 amino acids. CDR1 and CDR2 from the germline V gene are DFQATT and SNEGSKA (reference sequence). CDR3 region: CSASEIRDRHTDTQYF. The CDR3 DNA reads TGCAGTGCTAGCGAAATCCGGGACAGACACACAGATACGCAGTATTTT.

As DNA, the CDR3 is TGTGCCAGCAGACCCGACGGACTATCCTACAATGAGCAGTTCTTC. Encoded protein: CASRPDGLSYNEQFF. The chain joins TRBV6-5 to TRBJ2-1; tentatively, D is TRBD2 (6 bases). CDR1 is MNHEY and CDR2 is SVGAGI in the germline V gene. The CDR3 loop spans 15 amino acids. Trimming stripped 6 bases from V and 1 base from J, with 13 bases between.

This clonotype was seen more than once but under ten times. The rearrangement uses TRBV20-1 and TRBJ2-4; no clear D gene. The tail of the sequence fits TRBJ2-7 better, so the J call may be wrong. The CDR3 runs to 14 residues. CDR1 DFQATT and CDR2 SNEGSKA come from the germline V gene (reference sequence). CDR3 DNA sequence: TGCAGTGCTAGAGATGCCGCGGCGGTCTACGAGCAGTACTTC. Encoded protein: CSARDAAAVYEQYF.

This clonotype has a handful of counts. The genes are TRBV20-1 and TRBJ2-7, with 10 bases aligning to TRBD1. Germline V gene lookup returns CDR1 DFQATT and CDR2 SNEGSKA (reference sequence). The ends lost 3 bases at V and 6 bases at J; junction bases unmatched: 11. The CDR3 contains 15 residues. CDR3: CSARVGGQGLREQYF. The CDR3 coding sequence is TGCAGTGCTAGGGTGGGGGGACAGGGGCTTCGCGAGCAGTACTTC.

The sample holds a few counts of this clonotype. The V call is TRBV7-3, the J call TRBJ2-1; D is perhaps TRBD1 or TRBD2 (5 bases each). V was shortened by 2 bases and J by 8 bases, with 13 bases between the two germline ends. CDR3 length equals 14 residues. The V gene's germline CDR1 is SGHTA and CDR2 FQGTGA. CDR3 sequence (DNA): TGTGCCAGCAGCTTAGTCGGGGCTGAGGATGAGCAGTTCTTC. This translates into CASSLVGAEDEQFF.

The chain employs TRBV28 and TRBJ2-5; TRBD2 aligns across 8 bases. CDR3 size: 14 residues. Germline loops: CDR1 MDHEN, CDR2 SYDVKM. Losses at the gene ends were 6 bases for V and 11 bases for J; bases not matched to a gene: 14. The CDR3 region has the DNA TGTGCCAGCAGCCAACCCCGGACTAGCCTTTTGCAGTACTTC. Translation gives CASSQPRTSLLQYF.

The chain carries TRBV29-1 and TRBJ2-4; 13 bases are shared with TRBD2. The end of the DNA fits TRBJ2-7 better, so the J call may be wrong. CDR1 and CDR2 (germline): SQVTM, ANQGSEA. The CDR3 contains 13 residues. CDR3 nucleotides: TGCAGCGCTCCCGGGACTAGCGGGATCGAGCAGTACTTC. It encodes CSAPGTSGIEQYF.

V usage is TRBV20-1 and J usage is TRBJ2-7, with 13 bases matching TRBD2. The DNA end is a closer match to TRBJ2-5, so the J assignment may be wrong. This CDR3 has 19 amino acids. The germline CDR1 and CDR2 sequences are DFQATT and SNEGSKA (reference sequence). The CDR3 coding sequence is TGCAGTGCTAGAGATAAGACTAGCGGGGGGAGATGGTTTGAAGAGACCCAGTACTTC. Its translation: CSARDKTSGGRWFEETQYF.

The gene calls are TRBV4-3 and TRBJ2-7; 7 bases map to TRBD1. V lost 4 bases and J lost 6; bases outside the gene matches: 12. From germline, CDR1 is LGHNA and CDR2 YSLEER. The CDR3 spans 15 residues. CDR3 bases: TGCGCCAGCAGCCTTATGAGACAGGGTAATGGCGAGCAGTACTTC. This sequence encodes CASSLMRQGNGEQYF.

This clonotype has more than one count but fewer than ten. The V call is TRBV6-2 or TRBV6-3, the J call TRBJ2-1; 14 bases align to TRBD2. The CDR3 spans 17 residues. Looked up from germline, CDR1 is MNHEY and CDR2 is SVGEGT. Trimming at V came to 5 bases and at J to 7 bases, leaving 10 bases not matched to a gene. The CDR3 protein is CASSTIRTSGGKNEQFF. The CDR3 nucleotides are TGTGCCAGCAGTACAATCCGGACTAGCGGGGGGAAGAATGAGCAGTTCTTC.

This chain connects TRBV20-1 to TRBJ1-1, with D possibly matching TRBD1 (5 bases). The V and J ends lost 4 bases and 4 bases respectively, with 10 bases between them. This CDR3 contains 12 residues. Germline V gives CDR1 DFQATT, CDR2 SNEGSKA (reference sequence). The CDR3 region is CSATPRGTEAFF. CDR3 in DNA: TGCAGTGCTACCCCGAGGGGCACTGAAGCTTTCTTT.

This clonotype was counted only a few times. This chain connects TRBV28 to TRBJ1-2; 8 nucleotides line up with TRBD1. There are 14 residues in the CDR3. V lost 7 bases, J lost 4 bases, and 8 bases stayed unmatched. Looked up from germline, CDR1 is MDHEN and CDR2 is SYDVKM. CDR3 sequence (DNA): TGTGCCAGCATCGTCAAGGGGACAGGCTATGGCTACACCTTC. Translated: CASIVKGTGYGYTF.

The CDR3 reads CASSQVETSYEQYF. The CDR3 nucleotides read TGCGCCAGCAGCCAAGTAGAAACTAGCTACGAGCAGTACTTC. The rearrangement links TRBV4-3 to TRBJ2-1; possibly TRBD2 for D (5 bases). The end of the DNA is better explained by TRBJ2-7, so the J call may be wrong. The CDR3 loop spans 14 amino acids. Germline CDR1 and CDR2: LGHNA and YSLEER.

This clonotype was seen only a few times. The V gene is TRBV28, the J gene TRBJ2-3; D may be TRBD2 (7 bases). From germline, CDR1 is MDHEN and CDR2 SYDVKM. CDR3 size: 19 residues. The V gene lost 5 bases and the J gene lost 3 bases, with 27 bases spanning the gap. The CDR3 bases are TGTGCCAGCAGTACAATACGGTATGATGGGGGGGCCGAGACAGATACGCAGTATTTT. Translating gives CASSTIRYDGGAETDTQYF.

The J gene is TRBJ2-4, the V gene TRBV28, with a tentative D call TRBD1 (6 bases). The CDR3 sequence is 11 residues long. Trimming took off 5 bases at V and 13 bases at J, with 12 bases between the two ends. CDR1 MDHEN and CDR2 SYDVKM come from the germline V gene. In DNA form, the CDR3 reads TGTGCCAGCAGTGTCACAGGGAAGCAGTACTTC. Its translation is CASSVTGKQYF.

This chain uses TRBV7-9 with TRBJ1-1; maybe TRBD1 (6 bases). Trimming took 10 bases from V and 5 from J, leaving 17 bases between them. In germline, CDR1 is SEHNR, CDR2 FQNEAQ (reference sequence). The CDR3 consists of 13 residues. Here the CDR3 reads CATGQWVRTEAFF. Written as DNA, the CDR3 is TGTGCCACCGGACAGTGGGTGAGAACTGAAGCTTTCTTT.

The V and J genes are TRBV15 and TRBJ2-1, with D maybe TRBD2 (6 bases). Trimming pared 5 bases from V and 8 bases from J, leaving 22 bases between. Germline loops: CDR1 LNHNV, CDR2 YYDKDF (reference sequence). CDR3 size: 16 residues. Written as DNA, the CDR3 is TGTGCCACCAGCGGGCGAGGAGCGGGTCCCACATATGAGCAGTTCTTC. It is translated as CATSGRGAGPTYEQFF.

This clonotype was detected a few times. The V and J genes are TRBV5-1 and TRBJ2-6; 8 nucleotides agree with TRBD1. V dropped 3 bases and J dropped 2; count of bases not matched to a gene: 4. This CDR3 is built from 16 residues. Germline V gene lookup returns CDR1 SGHRS and CDR2 YFSETQ. The chain's CDR3 is CASSSTGGAGANVLTF. Written as DNA, the CDR3 is TGCGCCAGCAGCTCCACAGGGGGAGCTGGGGCCAACGTCCTGACTTTC.

The sample holds a few counts of this clonotype. The chain couples TRBV29-1 to TRBJ1-2; tentatively, D is TRBD1 (5 bases). Germline loops: CDR1 SQVTM, CDR2 ANQGSEA. V was cut by 4 bases and J by 5 bases, with 20 bases left in between. The CDR3 spans 15 residues. CDR3 protein: CSVGTDSGKPYGYTF. For the CDR3, the DNA is TGCAGCGTTGGAACCGACAGCGGGAAACCGTATGGCTACACCTTC. Together with reference TRBV29-1 and TRBJ1-2, the CDR3 gives the full variable domain: SAVISQKPSRDICQRGTSLTIQCQVDSQVTMMFWYRQQPGQSLTLIATANQGSEATYESGFVIDKFPISRPNLTFSTLTVSNMSPEDSSIYLCSVGTDSGKPYGYTFGSGTRLTVV.

The rearrangement links TRBV18 to TRBJ1-2, with D unresolved. Trimming took 3 bases from V and 5 from J, leaving 10 bases between them. CDR1 is KGHSH, CDR2 LQKENI, per germline. The CDR3 is 13 residues long. The CDR3 bases are TGTGCCAGCTCACCGGTAGAGGCTTATGGCTACACCTTC. Amino acid sequence: CASSPVEAYGYTF.

The chain links TRBV27 to TRBJ1-1, with D tentatively TRBD1 (5 bases). Trimming pared 9 bases from V and 0 bases from J, leaving 17 bases between. This CDR3 is 15 amino acids long. The V gene's germline CDR1 is MNHEY and CDR2 SMNVEV (reference sequence). The CDR3 region is CASQGSGKMNTEAFF. DNA for the CDR3: TGTGCCAGTCAGGGCTCCGGCAAGATGAACACTGAAGCTTTCTTT.